This T cell receptor beta chain came from a study of T cells in tumors after PD-1 blockade. Study as a whole: Patients received pembrolizumab 200 mg every 3 weeks or cemiplimab 350 mg every 2 weeks. Study-level findings and limits: Blood contained roughly 43% of the tumor's TCR clonotypes.

Profiled with immunoSEQ multiplex PCR; TCRdb holds only in-frame clones, not every one. This sample has some 25,000 clones; around four fifths occur once, and the top ten carry 10% to 15%. This clone was detected only a few times. The target antigen is unknown. Germline V gene sequence: CDR1 MNHEY, CDR2 SVGAGI. The length of the CDR3 is 15 residues. Trimming pared 6 bases from V and 0 bases from J, leaving 14 bases between. The sequencing here drew on PBMCs, taken after anti-PD-1 treatment. The TCR originated in a human donor with basal cell carcinoma. The V call is TRBV6-5, the J call TRBJ1-1, with D possibly TRBD1 on 6 matching bases. The CDR3 nucleotides are TGTGCCAGCAGACCCAAGGGGGGTATGAACACTGAAGCTTTCTTT. Its protein product is CASRPKGGMNTEAFF.